The 11 T cell receptor beta chains below come from one sample, sequenced in a study of vaccination and CD4 T cells after COVID-19. This sample's time point: late sampling 161 to 241 days after vaccination in three convalescent patients. TCRdb reprocessed the PCR reads with MiXCR, giving one entry per CDR3 protein. The sample includes tens of thousands of distinct CDR3 sequences, approximately 49% of them seen just once. Material: CD4+ T cells from blood, obtained about 7 months after SARS-CoV-2 vaccination. Receptors were obtained from a human donor who had recovered from COVID-19.

The V call is TRBV6-4, the J call TRBJ2-7; D perhaps matches TRBD1 (5 bases). From germline, CDR1 is MRHNA and CDR2 SNTAGT. The CDR3 contains 18 residues. Between the trimmed V and J ends, which lost 6 bases and 0 bases, there was a span of 24 bases. CDR3 nucleotide sequence: TGTGCCAGCAGGGTAGGGCAGGGTCTTGGCGGTAGCTCCTACGAGCAGTACTTC. Its protein product is CASRVGQGLGGSSYEQYF.

The genes are TRBV2 and TRBJ2-5; 10 bases agree with TRBD1. Losses at the gene ends were 8 bases for V and 3 bases for J; bases not matched to a gene: 6. This CDR3 has 14 amino acids. Germline values: CDR1 SNHLY, CDR2 FYNNEI. CDR3 amino acids: CASAPGTGEETQYF. CDR3 nucleotides: TGTGCCAGCGCCCCCGGGACAGGGGAAGAGACCCAGTACTTC. Complete variable domain (other parts from reference TRBV2 and TRBJ2-5): EPEVTQTPSHQVTQMGQEVILRCVPISNHLYFYWYRQILGQKVEFLVSFYNNEISEKSEIFDDQFSVERPDGSNFTLKIRSTKLEDSAMYFCASAPGTGEETQYFGPGTRLLVL.

This clonotype was detected a few times. This sequence joins TRBV7-2 and TRBJ1-1; D unresolved. V shed 4 bases and J shed 4 bases, with 16 bases lying between them. The CDR3 has 15 amino acids. Germline V gives CDR1 SGHTA, CDR2 FQGNSA. The CDR3 loop is CASSSSAPRFTEAFF. CDR3 nucleotides: TGTGCCAGCAGCTCCTCAGCCCCGCGATTCACTGAAGCTTTCTTT.

The CDR3 nucleotides are TGCGCCAGCAGTGGCGGACAGTACTCCTACGAGCAGTACTTC. Translation gives CASSGGQYSYEQYF. The V call is TRBV10-1, the J call TRBJ2-7; D may be TRBD1 (6 bases). V shed 4 bases and J shed 0 bases, with 10 bases lying between them. CDR1 and CDR2 from the germline V gene are WNHNN and SYGVQD (reference sequence). There are 14 residues in the CDR3.

This clonotype has just a few counts. The chain recombines TRBV27 with TRBJ1-2; D uncertain. The germline CDR1 and CDR2 sequences are MNHEY and SMNVEV (reference sequence). This CDR3 has 14 amino acids. The V end was cut by 3 bases, the J end by 4 bases, with 12 bases between. This CDR3 is CASSLTGSGYGYTF. In DNA, the CDR3 is TGTGCCAGCAGTTTGACGGGGTCCGGCTATGGCTACACCTTC.

This clonotype was counted between two and nine times. This chain links TRBV5-8 with TRBJ2-1; D perhaps matches TRBD1 (7 bases). CDR3 length: 16 amino acids. Germline assignment: CDR1 SGHTS and CDR2 YDEGEE. The germline V and J ends were trimmed by 0 bases and 4 bases, with 14 bases remaining between them. The CDR3 sequence: CASSLAQGGWYNEQFF. The CDR3 region has the DNA TGTGCCAGCAGCTTGGCCCAGGGGGGTTGGTACAATGAGCAGTTCTTC.

This sequence joins TRBV5-1 and TRBJ2-5; 9 nucleotides match TRBD2. Trimming at V came to 4 bases and at J to 5 bases, leaving 6 bases not matched to a gene. This CDR3 is 14 amino acids long. Germline V gene lookup returns CDR1 SGHRS and CDR2 YFSETQ. CDR3 sequence (DNA): TGCGCCAGCAGCCGTAGCGGGAGTGACGAGACCCAGTACTTC. Protein: CASSRSGSDETQYF.

This chain connects TRBV6-1 to TRBJ1-5; D is unresolved. V lost 6 bases and J lost 3, with 6 bases in between. There are 12 residues in the CDR3. The V gene's germline CDR1 is MNHNS and CDR2 SASEGT. CDR3 sequence: CASRGYNQPQHF. Written as DNA, the CDR3 is TGTGCCAGCAGAGGGTACAATCAGCCCCAGCATTTT.

This clonotype was counted a few times. The rearrangement joins TRBV6-1 to TRBJ1-5; TRBD1 matches 7 bases. In germline, CDR1 is MNHNS, CDR2 SASEGT. The CDR3 totals 15 residues. V lost 6 bases to trimming and J lost 9 bases; unmatched junction nucleotides: 14. CDR3 in DNA: TGTGCCAGCAGCCTAATGGACAGGTTGGGCATGCCCCAGCATTTT. Its protein product is CASSLMDRLGMPQHF.

The V gene is TRBV27, the J gene TRBJ1-5; D unresolved. Germline V lookup: CDR1 MNHEY, CDR2 SMNVEV (reference sequence). The V end was cut by 1 base, the J end by 4 bases, with 8 bases between. The CDR3 length is 14 residues. The CDR3 loop reads CASSLWGYNQPQHF. The CDR3 bases are TGTGCCAGCAGTTTATGGGGTTATAATCAGCCCCAGCATTTT.

This clonotype appeared a few times. The DNA for the CDR3 is TGTGCCACCAGCAGATATAACGCCCCGGGGGCGCCCTCTGAAGCTTTCTTT. It specifies CATSRYNAPGAPSEAFF. The chain has TRBV15 and TRBJ1-1, with D perhaps TRBD1 (6 bases). The CDR3 covers 17 residues. CDR1 is LNHNV, CDR2 YYDKDF, per germline (reference sequence). Between the trimmed V and J ends, which lost 2 bases and 6 bases, there was a span of 22 bases.